The subject of this entry is one T cell receptor beta chain. The record originates from a study of shared clonotypes between healthy human individuals. Only in-frame clones appear in the TCRdb table, and some are missing; sequencing was by immunoSEQ multiplex PCR. Of about 2.1 million clones in the sample, around 93% were seen once. The naive CD8 fraction comprised CD45RO-negative cells positively selected for CCR7 and excluded terminally differentiated effector memory CD45RA+ cells. V trimming: 3 bases; J trimming: 7 bases; junction bases outside the gene matches: 3. The CDR3 covers 12 residues. The germline gives CDR1 SGDLS, CDR2 YYNGEE.

Source material: naive CD8+ T cells from PBMCs. The sequence derives from a man between 18 and 35 years old in good health. Some clones in this sample may be carry-over from other donors' samples. The rearrangement links TRBV9 to TRBJ1-1, with 7 bases fitting TRBD1. This chain's CDR3 is CASSGTGREAFF. As DNA, the CDR3 is TGTGCCAGCAGCGGGACAGGCCGTGAAGCTTTCTTT.